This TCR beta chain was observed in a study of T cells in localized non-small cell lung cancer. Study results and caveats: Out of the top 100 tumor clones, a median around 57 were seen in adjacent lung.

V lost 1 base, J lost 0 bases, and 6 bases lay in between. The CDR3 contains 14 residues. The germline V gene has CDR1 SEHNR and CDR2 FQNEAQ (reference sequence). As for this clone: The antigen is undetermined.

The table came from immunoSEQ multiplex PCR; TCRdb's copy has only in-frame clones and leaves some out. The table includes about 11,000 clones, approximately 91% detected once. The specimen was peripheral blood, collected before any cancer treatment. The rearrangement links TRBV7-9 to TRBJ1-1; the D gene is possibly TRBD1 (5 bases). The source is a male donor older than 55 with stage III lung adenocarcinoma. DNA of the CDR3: TGTGCCAGCAGCTTAGGGGGCCTGAACACTGAAGCTTTCTTT. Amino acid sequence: CASSLGGLNTEAFF.